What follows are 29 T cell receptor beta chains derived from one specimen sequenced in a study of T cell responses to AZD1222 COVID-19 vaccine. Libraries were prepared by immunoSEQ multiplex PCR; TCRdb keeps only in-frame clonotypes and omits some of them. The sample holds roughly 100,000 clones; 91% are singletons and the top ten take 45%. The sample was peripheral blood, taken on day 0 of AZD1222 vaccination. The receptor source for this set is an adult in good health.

The CDR3 nucleotides are TGTGCCAGCAGCCAAGTCGGCCCCTACGAGCAGTACTTC. Its translation: CASSQVGPYEQYF. The chain joins TRBV4-2 to TRBJ2-7; D call uncertain. The CDR3 runs 13 residues. Trimming shortened V by 1 base and J by 2 bases, and 6 bases separated the two germline ends. CDR1 is LGHNA and CDR2 is YNFKEQ in the germline V gene.

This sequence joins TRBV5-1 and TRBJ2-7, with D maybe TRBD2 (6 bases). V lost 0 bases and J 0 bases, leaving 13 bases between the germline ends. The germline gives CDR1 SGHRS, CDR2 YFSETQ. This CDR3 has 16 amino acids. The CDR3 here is CASSLAGLASSYEQYF. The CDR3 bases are TGCGCCAGCAGCTTGGCGGGGCTAGCGTCCTCCTACGAGCAGTACTTC.

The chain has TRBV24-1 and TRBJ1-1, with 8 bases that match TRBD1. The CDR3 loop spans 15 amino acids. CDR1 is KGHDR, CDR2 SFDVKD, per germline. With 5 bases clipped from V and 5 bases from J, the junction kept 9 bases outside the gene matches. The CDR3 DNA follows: TGTGCCACCAGTGCGGGCAGGGGGCGTAGGACTGAAGCTTTCTTT. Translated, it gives CATSAGRGRRTEAFF.

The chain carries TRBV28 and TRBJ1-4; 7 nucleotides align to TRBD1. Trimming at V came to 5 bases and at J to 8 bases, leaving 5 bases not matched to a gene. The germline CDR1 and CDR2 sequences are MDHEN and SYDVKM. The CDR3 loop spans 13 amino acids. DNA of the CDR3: TGTGCCAGCAGTAAAGGGACAGCAGAAAAACTGTTTTTT. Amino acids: CASSKGTAEKLFF.

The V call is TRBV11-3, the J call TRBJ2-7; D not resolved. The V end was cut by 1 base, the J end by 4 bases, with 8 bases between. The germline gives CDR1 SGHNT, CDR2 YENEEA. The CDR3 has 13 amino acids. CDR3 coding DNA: TGTGCCAGCAGCTTAGGCCCTCTGTACGAGCAGTACTTC. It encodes CASSLGPLYEQYF.

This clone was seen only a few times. CDR3 sequence: CASSRVAGGSETQYF. In DNA form, the CDR3 reads TGCGCCAGCAGCCGTGTAGCGGGAGGTTCAGAGACCCAGTACTTC. The chain is built from TRBV5-1 and TRBJ2-5, with TRBD2 matching over 10 bases. Per germline, CDR1 SGHRS and CDR2 YFSETQ. The CDR3 consists of 15 residues. Trimming removed 4 bases from V and 4 bases from J; junction bases left unmatched: 7.

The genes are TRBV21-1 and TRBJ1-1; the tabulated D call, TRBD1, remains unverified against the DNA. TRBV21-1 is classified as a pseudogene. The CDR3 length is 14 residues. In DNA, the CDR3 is TGTGCCAGCACCACTGACAGGGATAGGACTGAAGCTTTCTTT. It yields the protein CASTTDRDRTEAFF.

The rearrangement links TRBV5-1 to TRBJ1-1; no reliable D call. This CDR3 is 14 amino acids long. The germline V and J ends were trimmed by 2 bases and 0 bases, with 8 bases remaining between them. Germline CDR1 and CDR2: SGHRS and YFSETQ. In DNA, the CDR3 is TGCGCCAGCAGCTTAGGAGACTTGAACACTGAAGCTTTCTTT. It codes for CASSLGDLNTEAFF.

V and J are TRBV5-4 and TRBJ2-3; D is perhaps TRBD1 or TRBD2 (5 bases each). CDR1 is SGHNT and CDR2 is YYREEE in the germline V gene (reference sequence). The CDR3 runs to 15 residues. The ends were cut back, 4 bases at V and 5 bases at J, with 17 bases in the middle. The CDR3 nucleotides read TGTGCCAGCAGCCAGGGAAGGGAGAGCCAAGATACGCAGTATTTT. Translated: CASSQGRESQDTQYF.

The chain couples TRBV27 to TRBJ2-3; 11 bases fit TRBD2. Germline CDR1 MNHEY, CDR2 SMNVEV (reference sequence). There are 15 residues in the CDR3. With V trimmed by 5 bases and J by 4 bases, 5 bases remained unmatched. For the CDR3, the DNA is TGTGCCAGCAGTACTAGCGGGAGTACCCCAGATACGCAGTATTTT. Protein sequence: CASSTSGSTPDTQYF.

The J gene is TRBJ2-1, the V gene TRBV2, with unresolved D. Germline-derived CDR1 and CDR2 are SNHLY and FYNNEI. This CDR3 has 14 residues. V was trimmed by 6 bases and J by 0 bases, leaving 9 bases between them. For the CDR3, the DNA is TGTGCCAGCAGAACCGGCTCCTCCTACAATGAGCAGTTCTTC. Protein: CASRTGSSYNEQFF.

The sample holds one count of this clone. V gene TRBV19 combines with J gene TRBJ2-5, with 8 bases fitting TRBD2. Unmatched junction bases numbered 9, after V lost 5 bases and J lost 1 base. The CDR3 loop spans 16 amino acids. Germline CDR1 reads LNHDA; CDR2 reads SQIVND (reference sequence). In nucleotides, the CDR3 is TGTGCCAGTAGTGCGTATAGCGGGAAAGGCCAAGAGACCCAGTACTTC. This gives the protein CASSAYSGKGQETQYF.

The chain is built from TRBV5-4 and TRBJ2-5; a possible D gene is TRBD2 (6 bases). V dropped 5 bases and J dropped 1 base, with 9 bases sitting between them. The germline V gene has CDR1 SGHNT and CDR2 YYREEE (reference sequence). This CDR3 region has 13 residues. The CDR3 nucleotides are TGTGCCAGCAGTTGGGGACTCCAAGAGACCCAGTACTTC. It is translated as CASSWGLQETQYF.

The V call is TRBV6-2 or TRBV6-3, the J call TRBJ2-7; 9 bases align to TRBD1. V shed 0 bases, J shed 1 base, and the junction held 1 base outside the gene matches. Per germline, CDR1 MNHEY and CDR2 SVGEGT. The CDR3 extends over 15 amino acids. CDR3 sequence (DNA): TGTGCCAGCAGTTACTCGGACAGGGGATCCTACGAGCAGTACTTC. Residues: CASSYSDRGSYEQYF.

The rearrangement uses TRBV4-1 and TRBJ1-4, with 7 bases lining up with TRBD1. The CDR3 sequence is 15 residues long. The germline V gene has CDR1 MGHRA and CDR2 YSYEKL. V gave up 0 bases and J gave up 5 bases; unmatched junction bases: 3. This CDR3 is CASSQDGQVNEKLFF. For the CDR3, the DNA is TGCGCCAGCAGCCAAGACGGACAGGTGAATGAAAAACTGTTTTTT.

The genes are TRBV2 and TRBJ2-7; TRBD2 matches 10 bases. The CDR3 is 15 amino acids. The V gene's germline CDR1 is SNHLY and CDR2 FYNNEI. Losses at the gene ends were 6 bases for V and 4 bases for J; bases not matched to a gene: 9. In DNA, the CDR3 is TGTGCCAGCAGGGAGGTACCTAGCGGGAGTTACGAGCAGTACTTC. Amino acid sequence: CASREVPSGSYEQYF.

The CDR3 spells CASSLDQGWTEAFF. In DNA form, the CDR3 reads TGTGCCAGCAGCTTAGACCAGGGGTGGACTGAAGCTTTCTTT. The J gene is TRBJ1-1, the V gene TRBV7-2; perhaps TRBD1 as D (6 bases). The germline V gene encodes CDR1 SGHTA and CDR2 FQGNSA. V lost 1 base, J lost 5 bases, and 11 bases lay in between. The CDR3 has 14 residues.

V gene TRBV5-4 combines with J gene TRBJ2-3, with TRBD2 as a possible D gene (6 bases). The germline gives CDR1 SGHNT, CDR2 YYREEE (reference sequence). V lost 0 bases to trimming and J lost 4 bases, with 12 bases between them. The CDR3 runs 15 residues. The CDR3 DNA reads TGTGCCAGCAGCTTGGGAGGGGCTAGCGCAGATACGCAGTATTTT. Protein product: CASSLGGASADTQYF.

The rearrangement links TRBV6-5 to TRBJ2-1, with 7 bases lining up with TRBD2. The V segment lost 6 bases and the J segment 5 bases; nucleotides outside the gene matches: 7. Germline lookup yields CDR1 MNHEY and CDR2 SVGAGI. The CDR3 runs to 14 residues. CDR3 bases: TGTGCCAGCAGAAGATGGGAGGGCGACAATGAGCAGTTCTTC. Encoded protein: CASRRWEGDNEQFF.

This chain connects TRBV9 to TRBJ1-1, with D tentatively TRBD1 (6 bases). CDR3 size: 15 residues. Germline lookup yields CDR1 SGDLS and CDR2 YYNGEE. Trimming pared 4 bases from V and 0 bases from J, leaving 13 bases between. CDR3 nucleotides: TGTGCCAGCAGCCCCCGACAGGCGATGAACACTGAAGCTTTCTTT. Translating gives CASSPRQAMNTEAFF.

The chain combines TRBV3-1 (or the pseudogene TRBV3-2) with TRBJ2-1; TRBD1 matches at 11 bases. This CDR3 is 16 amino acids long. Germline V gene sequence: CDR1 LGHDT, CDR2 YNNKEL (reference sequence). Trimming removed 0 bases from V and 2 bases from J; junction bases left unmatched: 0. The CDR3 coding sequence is TGTGCCAGCAGCCAAGAGGACAGGGGGCCCTACAATGAGCAGTTCTTC. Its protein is CASSQEDRGPYNEQFF.

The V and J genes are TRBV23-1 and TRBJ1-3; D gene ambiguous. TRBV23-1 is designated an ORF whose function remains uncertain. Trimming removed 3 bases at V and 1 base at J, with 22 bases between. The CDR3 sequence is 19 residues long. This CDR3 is CASSQPVSQSPISGNTIYF. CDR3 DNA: TGCGCCAGCAGTCAGCCAGTGTCTCAAAGCCCCATTTCTGGAAACACCATATATTTT.

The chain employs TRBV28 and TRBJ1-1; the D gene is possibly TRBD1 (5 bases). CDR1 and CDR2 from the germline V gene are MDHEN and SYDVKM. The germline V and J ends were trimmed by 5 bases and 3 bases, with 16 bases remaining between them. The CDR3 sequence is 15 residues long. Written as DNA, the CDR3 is TGTGCCAGCAGTCTAAGGGGCCGCCGGGACACTGAAGCTTTCTTT. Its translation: CASSLRGRRDTEAFF.

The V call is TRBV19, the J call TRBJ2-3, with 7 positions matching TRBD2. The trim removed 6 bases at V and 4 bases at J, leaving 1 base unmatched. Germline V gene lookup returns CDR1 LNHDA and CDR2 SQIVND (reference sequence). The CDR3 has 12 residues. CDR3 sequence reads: CASRRGADTQYF. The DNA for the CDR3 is TGTGCCAGTAGACGGGGGGCAGATACGCAGTATTTT. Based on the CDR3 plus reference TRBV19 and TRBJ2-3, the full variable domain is DGGITQSPKYLFRKEGQNVTLSCEQNLNHDAMYWYRQDPGQGLRLIYYSQIVNDFQKGDIAEGYSVSREKKESFPLTVTSAQKNPTAFYLCASRRGADTQYFGPGTRLTVL.

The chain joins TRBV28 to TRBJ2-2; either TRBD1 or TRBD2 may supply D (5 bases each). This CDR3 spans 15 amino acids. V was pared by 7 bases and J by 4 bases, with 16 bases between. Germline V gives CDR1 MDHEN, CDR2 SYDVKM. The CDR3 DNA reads TGTGCCAGCACCATCCCCGGTGGGGGCACCGGGGAGCTGTTTTTT. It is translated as CASTIPGGGTGELFF.

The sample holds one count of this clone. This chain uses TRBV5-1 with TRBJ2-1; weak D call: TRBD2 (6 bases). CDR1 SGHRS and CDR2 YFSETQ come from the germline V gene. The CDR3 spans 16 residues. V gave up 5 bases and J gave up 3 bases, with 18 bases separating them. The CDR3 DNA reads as TGCGCCAGCAGGTTTGGAGATGCGGGGCTCTACAATGAGCAGTTCTTC. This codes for CASRFGDAGLYNEQFF.

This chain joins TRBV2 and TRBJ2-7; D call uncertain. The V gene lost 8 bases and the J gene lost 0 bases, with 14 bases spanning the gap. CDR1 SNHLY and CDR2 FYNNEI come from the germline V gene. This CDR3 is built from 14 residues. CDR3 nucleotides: TGTGCCAGCCTCCGTTCCTACCTCTCCTACGAGCAGTACTTC. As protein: CASLRSYLSYEQYF.

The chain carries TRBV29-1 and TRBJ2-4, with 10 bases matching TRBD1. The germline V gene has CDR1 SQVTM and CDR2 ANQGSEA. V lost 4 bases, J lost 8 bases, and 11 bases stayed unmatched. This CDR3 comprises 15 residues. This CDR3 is CSVGTGQGVVDIQYF. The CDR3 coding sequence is TGCAGCGTTGGGACCGGACAGGGGGTAGTCGACATTCAGTACTTC. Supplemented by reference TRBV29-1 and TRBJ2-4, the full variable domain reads SAVISQKPSRDICQRGTSLTIQCQVDSQVTMMFWYRQQPGQSLTLIATANQGSEATYESGFVIDKFPISRPNLTFSTLTVSNMSPEDSSIYLCSVGTGQGVVDIQYFGAGTRLSVL.

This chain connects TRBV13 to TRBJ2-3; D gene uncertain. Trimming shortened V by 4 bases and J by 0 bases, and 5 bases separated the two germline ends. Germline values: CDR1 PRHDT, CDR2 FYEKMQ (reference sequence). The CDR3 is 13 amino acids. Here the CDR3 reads CASSSPSTDTQYF. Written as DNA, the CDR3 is TGTGCCAGCAGCTCCCCTAGCACAGATACGCAGTATTTT.